This T cell receptor (beta chain) was documented in a study of spatial heterogeneity in lung cancer. This clonotype was detected many times. No antigen is known for it. The time point denotes: sample taken at primary tumor resection. TCRdb itself ran the 5' RACE reads through MiXCR, one entry per CDR3 protein. The data hold about 7,900 distinct CDR3 sequences, with 6% to 7% observed a single time. Between the trimmed V and J ends, which lost 6 bases and 0 bases, there was a span of 10 bases. The CDR3 is 13 residues long. The V gene's germline CDR1 is SQVTM and CDR2 ANQGSEA. Overall study findings and caveats: Counts that tracked tumor mutation counts were those of expanded intratumoral alpha and beta TCRs.

The sequence was obtained from a female donor with early-stage non-small cell lung cancer. The chain uses TRBV29-1 and TRBJ2-3; no definite D call. The sequencing used lung tumor tissue, collected at surgery. Here the CDR3 reads CSVLWGSTDTQYF. CDR3 nucleotide sequence: TGCAGCGTCCTTTGGGGAAGCACAGATACGCAGTATTTT.